This TCR beta chain was identified in a study of blood T cell repertoires in COVID-19. Study background: Acute and convalescent COVID-19 specimens originated in the United States, Italy and Spain. T cells, B-cell-depleted T cells, or PBMCs supplied cDNA or gDNA.

Clones were read by immunoSEQ multiplex PCR, and TCRdb kept only the in-frame ones, dropping some. The sample records 130,000 or so clones, just over 85% being singletons. The CDR3 consists of 15 residues. Germline V gene data show CDR1 as LGHNA and CDR2 as YSLEER. Trimming at V came to 0 bases and at J to 3 bases, leaving 5 bases not matched to a gene. Sequencing was carried out using peripheral blood. This chain joins TRBV4-3 and TRBJ2-7; 7 nucleotides align to TRBD1. The clonotype was recovered from a middle-aged man with acute or convalescent COVID-19. CDR3 DNA sequence: TGCGCCAGCAGCCAAGATTCGGGACAGTACTACGAGCAGTACTTC. This gives the protein CASSQDSGQYYEQYF.